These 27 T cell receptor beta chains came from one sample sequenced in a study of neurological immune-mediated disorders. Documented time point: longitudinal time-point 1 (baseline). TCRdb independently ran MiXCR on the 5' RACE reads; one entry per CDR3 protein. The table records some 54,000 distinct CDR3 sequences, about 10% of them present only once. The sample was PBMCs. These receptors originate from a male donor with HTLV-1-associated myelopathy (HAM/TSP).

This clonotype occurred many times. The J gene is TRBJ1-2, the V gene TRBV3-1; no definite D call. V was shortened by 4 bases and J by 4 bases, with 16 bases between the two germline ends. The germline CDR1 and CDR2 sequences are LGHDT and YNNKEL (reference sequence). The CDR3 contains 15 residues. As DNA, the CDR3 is TGTGCCAGCAGCCCTCCGGGGAATTTCGGCTATGGCTACACCTTC. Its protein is CASSPPGNFGYGYTF.

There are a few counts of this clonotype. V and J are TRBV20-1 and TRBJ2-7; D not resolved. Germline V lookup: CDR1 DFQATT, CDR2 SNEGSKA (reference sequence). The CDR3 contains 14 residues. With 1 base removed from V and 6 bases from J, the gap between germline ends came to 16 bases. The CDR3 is CSARAAVSLFEQYF. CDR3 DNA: TGCAGTGCTAGAGCTGCAGTCTCCCTATTCGAGCAGTACTTC.

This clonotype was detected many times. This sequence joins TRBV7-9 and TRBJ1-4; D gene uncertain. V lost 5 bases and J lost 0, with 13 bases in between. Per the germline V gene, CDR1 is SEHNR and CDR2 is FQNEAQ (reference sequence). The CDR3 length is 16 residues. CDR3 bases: TGTGCCAGCAGCCATCAACTAGGAGCAACTAATGAAAAACTGTTTTTT. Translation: CASSHQLGATNEKLFF.

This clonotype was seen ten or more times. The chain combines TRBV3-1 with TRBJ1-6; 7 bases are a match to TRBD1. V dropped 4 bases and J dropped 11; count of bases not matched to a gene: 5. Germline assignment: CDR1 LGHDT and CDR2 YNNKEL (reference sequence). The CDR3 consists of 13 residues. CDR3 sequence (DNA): TGTGCCAGCAGCCCCCCAGGGGGTACACCCCTCCACTTT. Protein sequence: CASSPPGGTPLHF.

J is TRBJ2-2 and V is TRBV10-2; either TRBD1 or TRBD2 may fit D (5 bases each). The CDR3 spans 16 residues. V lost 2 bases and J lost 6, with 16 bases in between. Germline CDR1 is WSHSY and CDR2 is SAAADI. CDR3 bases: TGCGCCAGCAGTGAGGTAGACACCGGGACCCCCGGGGAGCTGTTTTTT. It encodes CASSEVDTGTPGELFF.

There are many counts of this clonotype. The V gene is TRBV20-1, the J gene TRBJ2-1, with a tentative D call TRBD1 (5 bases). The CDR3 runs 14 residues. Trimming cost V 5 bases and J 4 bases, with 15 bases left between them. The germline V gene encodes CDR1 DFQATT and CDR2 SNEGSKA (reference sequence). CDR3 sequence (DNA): TGCAGTGCTTACGACCCGAGACAGTACAATGAGCAGTTCTTC. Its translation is CSAYDPRQYNEQFF.

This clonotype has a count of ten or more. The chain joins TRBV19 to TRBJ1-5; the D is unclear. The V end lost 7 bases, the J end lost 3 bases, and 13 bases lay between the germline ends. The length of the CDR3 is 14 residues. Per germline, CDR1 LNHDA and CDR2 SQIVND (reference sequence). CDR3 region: CASNPAADNQPQHF. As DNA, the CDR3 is TGTGCCAGTAACCCCGCGGCCGACAATCAGCCCCAGCATTTT. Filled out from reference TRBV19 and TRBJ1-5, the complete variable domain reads DGGITQSPKYLFRKEGQNVTLSCEQNLNHDAMYWYRQDPGQGLRLIYYSQIVNDFQKGDIAEGYSVSREKKESFPLTVTSAQKNPTAFYLCASNPAADNQPQHFGDGTRLSIL.

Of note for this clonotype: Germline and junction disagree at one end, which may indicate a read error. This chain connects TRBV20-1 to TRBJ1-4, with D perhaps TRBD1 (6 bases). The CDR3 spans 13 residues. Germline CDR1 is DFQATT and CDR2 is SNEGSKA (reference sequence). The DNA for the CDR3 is TGCGGTGCCCCCGGGGGGGCCCGTGAAAAACTGTTTTTT. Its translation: CGAPGGAREKLFF.

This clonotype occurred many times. The CDR3 sequence is CASSLGREWGTDNEQFF. CDR3 bases: TGCGCCAGCAGCTTGGGCAGGGAGTGGGGAACGGACAATGAGCAGTTCTTC. The V and J genes are TRBV5-1 and TRBJ2-1, with D perhaps being TRBD1 or TRBD2 (5 bases each). CDR3 length: 17 residues. Trimming took 0 bases from V and 5 from J, leaving 18 bases between them. The germline gives CDR1 SGHRS, CDR2 YFSETQ.

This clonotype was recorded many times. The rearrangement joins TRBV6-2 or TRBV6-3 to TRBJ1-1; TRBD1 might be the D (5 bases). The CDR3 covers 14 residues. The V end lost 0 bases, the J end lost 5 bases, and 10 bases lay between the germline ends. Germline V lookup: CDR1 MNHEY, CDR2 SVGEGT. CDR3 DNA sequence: TGTGCCAGCAGTTACTCAGGGGCTCGTACTGAAGCTTTCTTT. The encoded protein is CASSYSGARTEAFF.

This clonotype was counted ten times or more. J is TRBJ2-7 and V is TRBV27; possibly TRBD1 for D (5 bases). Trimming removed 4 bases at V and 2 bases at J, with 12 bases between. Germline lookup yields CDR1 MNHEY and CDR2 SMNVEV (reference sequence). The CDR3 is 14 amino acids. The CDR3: CASSYRTRTYEQYF. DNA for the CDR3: TGTGCCAGCAGTTACCGGACACGTACCTACGAGCAGTACTTC.

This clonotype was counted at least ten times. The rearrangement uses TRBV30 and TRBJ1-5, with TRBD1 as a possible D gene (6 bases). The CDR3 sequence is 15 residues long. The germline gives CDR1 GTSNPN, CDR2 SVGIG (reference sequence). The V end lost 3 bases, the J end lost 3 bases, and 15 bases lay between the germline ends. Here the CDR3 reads CAWSAGGSPNQPQHF. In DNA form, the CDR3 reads TGTGCCTGGAGCGCGGGGGGCAGCCCCAATCAGCCCCAGCATTTT.

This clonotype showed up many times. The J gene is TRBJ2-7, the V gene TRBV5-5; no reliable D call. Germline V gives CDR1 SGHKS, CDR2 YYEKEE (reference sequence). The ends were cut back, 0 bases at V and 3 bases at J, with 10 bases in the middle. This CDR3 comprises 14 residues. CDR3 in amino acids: CASSLGGLGYEQYF. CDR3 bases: TGTGCCAGCAGCTTGGGGGGTTTGGGCTACGAGCAGTACTTC.

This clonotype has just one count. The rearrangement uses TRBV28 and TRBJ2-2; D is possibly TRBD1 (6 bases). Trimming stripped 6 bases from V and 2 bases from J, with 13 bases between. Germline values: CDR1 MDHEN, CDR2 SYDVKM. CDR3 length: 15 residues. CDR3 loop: CASRPGTPNTGELFF. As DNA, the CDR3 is TGTGCCAGCAGACCCGGGACACCTAACACCGGGGAGCTGTTTTTT.

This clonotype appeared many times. The DNA of the CDR3 is TGTGCCAGCAGTATCAATGGCTGGGGGCCAGGAAACACCATATATTTT. Translated, it gives CASSINGWGPGNTIYF. The rearrangement uses TRBV12-3 or TRBV12-4 and TRBJ1-3; D might be TRBD1 (6 bases). This CDR3 has 16 residues. The ends were cut back, 5 bases at V and 4 bases at J, with 18 bases in the middle.

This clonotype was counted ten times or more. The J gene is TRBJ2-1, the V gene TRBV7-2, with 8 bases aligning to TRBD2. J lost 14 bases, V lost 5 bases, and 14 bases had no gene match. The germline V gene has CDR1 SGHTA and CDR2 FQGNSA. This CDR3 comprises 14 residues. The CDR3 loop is CASSPRSLAEVEFF. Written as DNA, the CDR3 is TGTGCCAGCAGCCCGAGGTCACTAGCGGAGGTGGAGTTCTTC.

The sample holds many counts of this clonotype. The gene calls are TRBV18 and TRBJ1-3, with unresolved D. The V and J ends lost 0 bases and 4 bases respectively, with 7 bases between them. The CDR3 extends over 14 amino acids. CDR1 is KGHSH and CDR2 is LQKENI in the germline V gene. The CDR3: CASSPPNPGNTIYF. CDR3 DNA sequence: TGTGCCAGCTCACCACCTAATCCCGGAAACACCATATATTTT.

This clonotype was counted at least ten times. Here the CDR3 DNA reads TGTGCCAGCAGTGATAGAAGGGGCACTAGCACAGATACGCAGTATTTT. Amino acid sequence: CASSDRRGTSTDTQYF. The chain carries TRBV2 and TRBJ2-3, with D maybe TRBD1 (5 bases). CDR3 length equals 16 residues. CDR1 SNHLY and CDR2 FYNNEI come from the germline V gene. With 3 bases removed from V and 0 bases from J, the gap between germline ends came to 13 bases.

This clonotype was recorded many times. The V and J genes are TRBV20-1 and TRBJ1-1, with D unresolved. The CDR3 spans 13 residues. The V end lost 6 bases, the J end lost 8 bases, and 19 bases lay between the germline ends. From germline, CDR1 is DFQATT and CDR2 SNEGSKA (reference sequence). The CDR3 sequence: CSAPRYTGSEAFF. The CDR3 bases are TGCAGTGCCCCCCGGTACACGGGCTCGGAAGCTTTCTTT.

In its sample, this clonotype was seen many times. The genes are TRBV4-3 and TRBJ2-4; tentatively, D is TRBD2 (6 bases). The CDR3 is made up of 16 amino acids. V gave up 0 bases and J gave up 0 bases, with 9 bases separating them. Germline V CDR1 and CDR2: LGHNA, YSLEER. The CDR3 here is CASSQDWGVAKNIQYF. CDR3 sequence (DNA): TGCGCCAGCAGCCAAGATTGGGGGGTAGCCAAAAACATTCAGTACTTC.

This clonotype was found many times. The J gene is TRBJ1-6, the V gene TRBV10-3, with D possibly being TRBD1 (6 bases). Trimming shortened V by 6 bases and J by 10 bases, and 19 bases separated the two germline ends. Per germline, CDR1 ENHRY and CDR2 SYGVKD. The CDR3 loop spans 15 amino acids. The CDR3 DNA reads TGTGCCATCAGAAGCACAGGGAGAGGTGGATCACCCCTCCACTTT. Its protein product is CAIRSTGRGGSPLHF.

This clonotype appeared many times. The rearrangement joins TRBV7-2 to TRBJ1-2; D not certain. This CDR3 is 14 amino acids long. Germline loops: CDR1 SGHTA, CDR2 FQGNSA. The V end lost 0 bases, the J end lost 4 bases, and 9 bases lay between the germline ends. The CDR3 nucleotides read TGTGCCAGCAGCTTAGCGCCAGGCCCCTATGGCTACACCTTC. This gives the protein CASSLAPGPYGYTF.

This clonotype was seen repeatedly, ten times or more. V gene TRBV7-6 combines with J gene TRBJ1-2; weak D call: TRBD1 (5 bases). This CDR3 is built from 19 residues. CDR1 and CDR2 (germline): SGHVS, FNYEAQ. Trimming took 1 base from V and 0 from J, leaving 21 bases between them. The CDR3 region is CASSLVPRQFLGANYGYTF. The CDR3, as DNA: TGTGCCAGCAGCTTAGTGCCCCGACAATTCTTAGGGGCTAACTATGGCTACACCTTC. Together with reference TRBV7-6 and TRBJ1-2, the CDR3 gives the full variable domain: GAGVSQSPRYKVTKRGQDVALRCDPISGHVSLYWYRQALGQGPEFLTYFNYEAQQDKSGLPNDRFSAERPEGSISTLTIQRTEQRDSAMYRCASSLVPRQFLGANYGYTFGSGTRLTVV.

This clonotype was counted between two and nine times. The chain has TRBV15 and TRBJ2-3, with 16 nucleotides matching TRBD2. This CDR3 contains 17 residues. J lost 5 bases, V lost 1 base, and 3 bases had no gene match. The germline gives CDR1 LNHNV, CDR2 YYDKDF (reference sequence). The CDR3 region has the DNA TGTGCCACCAGCAGAGTCGGGACTAGCGGGGGGGGAGATACGCAGTATTTT. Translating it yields CATSRVGTSGGGDTQYF.

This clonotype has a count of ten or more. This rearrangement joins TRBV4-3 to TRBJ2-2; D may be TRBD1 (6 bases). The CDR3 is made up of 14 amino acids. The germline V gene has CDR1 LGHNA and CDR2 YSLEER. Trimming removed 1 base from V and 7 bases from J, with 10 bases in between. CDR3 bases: TGCGCCAGCAGCCAAGGACAGGCGTTCGGGGAGCTGTTTTTT. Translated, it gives CASSQGQAFGELFF.

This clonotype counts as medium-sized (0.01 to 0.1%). This CDR3 is CSARDQGRGTDTQYF. DNA for the CDR3: TGCAGTGCTAGAGACCAGGGACGGGGCACAGATACGCAGTATTTT. This sequence joins TRBV20-1 and TRBJ2-3; D could derive from TRBD1 or TRBD2 (5 bases each). The V end was cut by 0 bases, the J end by 1 base, with 11 bases between. The germline V gene has CDR1 DFQATT and CDR2 SNEGSKA (reference sequence). The CDR3 is made up of 15 amino acids.

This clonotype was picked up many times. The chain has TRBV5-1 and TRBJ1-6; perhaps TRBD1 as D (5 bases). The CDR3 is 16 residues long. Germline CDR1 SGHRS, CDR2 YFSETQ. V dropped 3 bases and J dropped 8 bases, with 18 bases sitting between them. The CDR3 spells CASSYDTGTAYSPLHF. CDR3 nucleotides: TGCGCCAGCAGCTACGATACCGGGACGGCCTATTCACCCCTCCACTTT.